The present T cell receptor (beta chain) was sequenced within a study of CD8+CD57+ T cells in acquired aplastic anemia. The CDR3 spans 13 residues. Looked up from germline, CDR1 is MNHNS and CDR2 is SASEGT. Trimming took off 10 bases at V and 1 base at J, with 12 bases between the two ends. Whoever was chosen for sequencing had shown CD8+CD57+ cell expansion by flow cytometry. This clonotype was seen repeatedly, ten times or more. Genomic DNA served as template for TCR beta VDJ and CDR3 profiling. TCRdb re-called the reads with MiXCR, one entry per CDR3 protein. This sample has 100,000 to 150,000 distinct CDR3 sequences, with about 40% found just once.

The sequence was obtained from a human donor with aplastic anemia. Sequenced input: sorted CD4+, CD8+, or CD8+CD57+ T cells (not recorded which) from PBMCs. This chain uses TRBV6-1 with TRBJ2-3, with D perhaps matching TRBD1 or TRBD2 (5 bases each). In DNA, the CDR3 is TGTGCCACCCAGGGACCTGGCACAGATACGCAGTATTTT. This gives the protein CATQGPGTDTQYF.